These T cell receptor beta chains were read from a single sample in a study of OX40 agonist ivuxolimab in advanced cancers. This table comes from immunoSEQ multiplex PCR, and its TCRdb copy is limited to in-frame clones, with some not included. The sample lists 65,000 to 80,000 clones, roughly nine tenths occurring once. Sequencing used CD4+ or CD8+ T cells sorted from blood, obtained in a trial of the OX40 agonist ivuxolimab. The receptors stem from an adult with an advanced solid tumor such as melanoma, head and neck, liver or kidney cancer. Both conserved end residues are part of each CDR3. D genes are given only for firm matches. Not all rows give a size; the values are once, few, many and, for expanded clones, a class.

v_call	d_call	j_call	clone_size	cdr3_nt	cdr3_aa
TRBV5-1	TRBD1	TRBJ1-6	.	TGCGCCAGCAGCTTGGGGCAGGGGGAATCACCCCTCCACTTT	CASSLGQGESPLHF
TRBV9	TRBD2	TRBJ2-1	.	TGTGCCAGCAGCGTTGCGGCCCAGCGGGATGTGAATGAGCAGTTCTTC	CASSVAAQRDVNEQFF
TRBV9	.	TRBJ2-7	once	TGTGCCAGCATGGGACAGAAAGCGGGATCCAGAAGTTCCTACGAGCAGTACTTC	CASMGQKAGSRSSYEQYF
TRBV2	TRBD2	TRBJ2-1	once	TGTGCCAGCAGTAGACTAGCAAGCTATGAGCAGTTCTTC	CASSRLASYEQFF
TRBV30	.	TRBJ2-7	.	TGTGCCTGGAGTGTACGAGGGGCCCTAAGCTCCTACGAGCAGTACTTC	CAWSVRGALSSYEQYF
TRBV7-2	TRBD1	TRBJ2-7	.	TGTGCCAGCAGCGTTGGCCGGGACAGGGCCTACGAGCAGTACTTC	CASSVGRDRAYEQYF
TRBV18	.	TRBJ2-5	once	TGTGCCAGCTCACCACTACAGGGCCAAGAGACCCAGTACTTC	CASSPLQGQETQYF
TRBV6-5	.	TRBJ1-6	.	TGTGCCAGCAGTTGGGGCAAGACTAATTCACCCCTCCACTTT	CASSWGKTNSPLHF
TRBV20-1	.	TRBJ1-1	.	TGCAGTGCTAGATGGGATGAAGCTTTCTTT	CSARWDEAFF
TRBV11-2	TRBD1	TRBJ1-1	.	TGTGCCAGCAGCCCTCAGGGGGCCACTGAAGCTTTCTTT	CASSPQGATEAFF